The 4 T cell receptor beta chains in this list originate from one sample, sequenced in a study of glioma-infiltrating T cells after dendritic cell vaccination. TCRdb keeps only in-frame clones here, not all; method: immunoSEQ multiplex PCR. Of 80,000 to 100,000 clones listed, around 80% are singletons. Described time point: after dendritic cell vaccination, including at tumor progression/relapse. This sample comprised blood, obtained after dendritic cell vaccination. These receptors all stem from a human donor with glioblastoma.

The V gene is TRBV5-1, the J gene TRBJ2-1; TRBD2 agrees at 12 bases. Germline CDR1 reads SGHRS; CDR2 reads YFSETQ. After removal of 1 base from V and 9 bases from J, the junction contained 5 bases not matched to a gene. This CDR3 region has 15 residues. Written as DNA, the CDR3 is TGCGCCAGCAGCTTGCTAGCGGGGGGGCCGGGTGAGCAGTTCTTC. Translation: CASSLLAGGPGEQFF.

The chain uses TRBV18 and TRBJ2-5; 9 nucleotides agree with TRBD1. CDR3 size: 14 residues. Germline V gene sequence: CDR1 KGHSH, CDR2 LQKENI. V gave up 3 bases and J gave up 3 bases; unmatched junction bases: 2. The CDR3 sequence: CASSPRTGEETQYF. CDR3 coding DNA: TGTGCCAGCTCACCGCGGACAGGGGAAGAGACCCAGTACTTC.

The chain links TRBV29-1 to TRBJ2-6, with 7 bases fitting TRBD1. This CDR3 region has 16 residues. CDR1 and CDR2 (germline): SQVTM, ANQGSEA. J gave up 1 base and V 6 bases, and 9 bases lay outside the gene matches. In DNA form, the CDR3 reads TGCAGCGTGAGGGGACAGATTTATTCTGGGGCCAACGTCCTGACTTTC. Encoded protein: CSVRGQIYSGANVLTF.

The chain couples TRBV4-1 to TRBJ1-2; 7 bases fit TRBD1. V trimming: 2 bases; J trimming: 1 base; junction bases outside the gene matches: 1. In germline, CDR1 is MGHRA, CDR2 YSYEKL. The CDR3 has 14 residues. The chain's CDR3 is CASSQTGVNYGYTF. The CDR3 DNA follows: TGCGCCAGCAGCCAAACAGGGGTTAACTATGGCTACACCTTC.